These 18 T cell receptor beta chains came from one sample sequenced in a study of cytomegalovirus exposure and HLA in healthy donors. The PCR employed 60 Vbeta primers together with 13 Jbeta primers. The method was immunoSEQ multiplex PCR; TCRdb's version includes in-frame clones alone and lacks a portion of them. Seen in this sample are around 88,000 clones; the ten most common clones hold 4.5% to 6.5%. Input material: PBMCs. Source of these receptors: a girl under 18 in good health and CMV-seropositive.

The CDR3 region has the DNA TGTGCCAGCAGCGGAACAGGGGCCGGGGAGCTGTTTTTT. This codes for CASSGTGAGELFF. The J gene is TRBJ2-2, the V gene TRBV5-4, with 7 bases aligning to TRBD1. Per germline, CDR1 SGHNT and CDR2 YYREEE (reference sequence). V trimming: 4 bases; J trimming: 6 bases; junction bases outside the gene matches: 3. The CDR3 runs to 13 residues.

In DNA form, the CDR3 reads TGTGCCAGCAGCGTTGATGGGACAGACTATTCACCCCTCCACTTT. As protein: CASSVDGTDYSPLHF. The rearrangement joins TRBV9 to TRBJ1-6; 7 bases align to TRBD1. J lost 8 bases, V lost 2 bases, and 7 bases had no gene match. Germline V gene lookup returns CDR1 SGDLS and CDR2 YYNGEE. CDR3 size: 15 residues.

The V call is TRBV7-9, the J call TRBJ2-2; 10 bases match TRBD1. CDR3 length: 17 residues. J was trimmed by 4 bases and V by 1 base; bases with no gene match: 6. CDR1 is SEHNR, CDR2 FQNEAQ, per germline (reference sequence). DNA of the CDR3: TGTGCCAGCAGCTTAGGGGGACAGGGGACGCGCACCGGGGAGCTGTTTTTT. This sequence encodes CASSLGGQGTRTGELFF.

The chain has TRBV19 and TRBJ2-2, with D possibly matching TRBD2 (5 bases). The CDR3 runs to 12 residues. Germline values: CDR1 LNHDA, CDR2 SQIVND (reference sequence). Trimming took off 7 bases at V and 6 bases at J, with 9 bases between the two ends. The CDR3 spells CASNSGSGELFF. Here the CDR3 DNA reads TGTGCCAGTAACAGCGGTTCCGGGGAGCTGTTTTTT.

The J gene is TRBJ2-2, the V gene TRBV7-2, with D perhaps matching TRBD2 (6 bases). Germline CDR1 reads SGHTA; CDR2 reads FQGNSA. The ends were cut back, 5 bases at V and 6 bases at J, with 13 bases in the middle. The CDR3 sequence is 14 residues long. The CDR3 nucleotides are TGTGCCAGCAGCCCGACGACTAGTGCCGGGGAGCTGTTTTTT. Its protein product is CASSPTTSAGELFF.

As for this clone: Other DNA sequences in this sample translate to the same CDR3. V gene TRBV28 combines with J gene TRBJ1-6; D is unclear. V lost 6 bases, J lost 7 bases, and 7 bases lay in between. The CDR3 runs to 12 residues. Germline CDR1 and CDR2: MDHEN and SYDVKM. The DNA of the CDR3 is TGTGCCAGCAGGGGAGGAAATTCACCCCTCCACTTT. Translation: CASRGGNSPLHF. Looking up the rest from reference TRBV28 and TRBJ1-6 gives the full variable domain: DVKVTQSSRYLVKRTGEKVFLECVQDMDHENMFWYRQDPGLGLRLIYFSYDVKMKEKGDIPEGYSVSREKKERFSLILESASTNQTSMYLCASRGGNSPLHFGNGTRLTVT.

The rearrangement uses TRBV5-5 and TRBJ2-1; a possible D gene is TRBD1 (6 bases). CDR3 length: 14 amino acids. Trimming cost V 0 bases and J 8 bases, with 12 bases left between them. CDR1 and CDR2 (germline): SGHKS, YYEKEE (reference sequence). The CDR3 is CASSLETGPHEQFF. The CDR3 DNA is TGTGCCAGCAGCTTGGAAACAGGGCCCCATGAGCAGTTCTTC.

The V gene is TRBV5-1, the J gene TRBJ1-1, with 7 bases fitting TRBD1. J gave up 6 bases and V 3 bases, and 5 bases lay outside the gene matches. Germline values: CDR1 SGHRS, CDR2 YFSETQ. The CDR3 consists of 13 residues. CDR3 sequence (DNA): TGCGCCAGCAGCTCCCAAACAGGGGCTGAAGCTTTCTTT. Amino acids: CASSSQTGAEAFF.

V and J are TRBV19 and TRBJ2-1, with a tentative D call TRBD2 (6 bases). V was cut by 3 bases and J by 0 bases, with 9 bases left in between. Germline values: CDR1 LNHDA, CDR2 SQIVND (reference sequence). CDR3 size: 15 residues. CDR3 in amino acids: CASSITGVSYNEQFF. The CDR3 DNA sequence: TGTGCCAGTAGTATCACGGGGGTCTCCTACAATGAGCAGTTCTTC.

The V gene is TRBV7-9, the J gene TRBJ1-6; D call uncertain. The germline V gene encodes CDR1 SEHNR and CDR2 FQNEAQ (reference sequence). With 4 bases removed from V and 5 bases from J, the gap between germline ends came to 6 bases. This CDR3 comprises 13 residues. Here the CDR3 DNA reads TGTGCCAGCAGCTGGCCCGATAATTCACCCCTCCACTTT. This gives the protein CASSWPDNSPLHF.

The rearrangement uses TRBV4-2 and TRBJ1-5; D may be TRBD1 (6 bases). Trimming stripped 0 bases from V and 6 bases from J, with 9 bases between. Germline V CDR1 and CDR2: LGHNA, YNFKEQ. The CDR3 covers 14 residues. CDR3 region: CASSQEGGAQPQHF. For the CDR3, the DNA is TGTGCCAGCAGCCAAGAGGGGGGGGCTCAGCCCCAGCATTTT.

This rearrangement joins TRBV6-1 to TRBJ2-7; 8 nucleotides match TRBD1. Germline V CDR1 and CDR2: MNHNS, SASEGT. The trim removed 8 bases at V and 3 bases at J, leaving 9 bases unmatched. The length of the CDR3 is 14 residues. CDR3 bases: TGTGCCAGCGGAACGACAGGGGCGATCTACGAGCAGTACTTC. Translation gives CASGTTGAIYEQYF.

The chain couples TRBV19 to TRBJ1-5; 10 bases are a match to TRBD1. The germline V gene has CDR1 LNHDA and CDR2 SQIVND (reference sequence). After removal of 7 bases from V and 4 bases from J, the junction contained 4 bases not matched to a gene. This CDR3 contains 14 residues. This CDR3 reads CASIRTGGNQPQHF. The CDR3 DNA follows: TGTGCCAGTATTCGGACAGGGGGTAATCAGCCCCAGCATTTT.

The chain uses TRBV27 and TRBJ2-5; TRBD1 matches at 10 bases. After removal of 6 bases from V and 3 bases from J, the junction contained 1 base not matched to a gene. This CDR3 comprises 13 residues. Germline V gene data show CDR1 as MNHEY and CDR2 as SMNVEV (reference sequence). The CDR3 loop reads CASRGQGKETQYF. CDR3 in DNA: TGTGCCAGCAGGGGACAGGGGAAAGAGACCCAGTACTTC.

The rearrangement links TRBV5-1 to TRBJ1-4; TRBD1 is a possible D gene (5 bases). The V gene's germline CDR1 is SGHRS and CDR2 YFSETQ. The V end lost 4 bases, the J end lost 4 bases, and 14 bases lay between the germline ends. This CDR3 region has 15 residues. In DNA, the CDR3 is TGCGCCAGCAGCGGGGGACGGAGGGGTAATGAAAAACTGTTTTTT. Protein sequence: CASSGGRRGNEKLFF.

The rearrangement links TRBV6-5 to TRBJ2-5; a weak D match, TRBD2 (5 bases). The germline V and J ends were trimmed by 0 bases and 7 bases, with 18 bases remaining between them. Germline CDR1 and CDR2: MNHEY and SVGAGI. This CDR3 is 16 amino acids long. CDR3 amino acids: CASSYSRGLAGWTQYF. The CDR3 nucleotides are TGTGCCAGCAGTTACTCGAGAGGGCTAGCCGGCTGGACCCAGTACTTC.

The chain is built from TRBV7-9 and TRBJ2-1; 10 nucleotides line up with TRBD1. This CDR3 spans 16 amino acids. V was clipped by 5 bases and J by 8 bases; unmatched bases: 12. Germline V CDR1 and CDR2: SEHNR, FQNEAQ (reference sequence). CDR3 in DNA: TGTGCCAGCAGCGTAAGACAGGGGGCGGAATTCGATGAGCAGTTCTTC. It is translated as CASSVRQGAEFDEQFF.

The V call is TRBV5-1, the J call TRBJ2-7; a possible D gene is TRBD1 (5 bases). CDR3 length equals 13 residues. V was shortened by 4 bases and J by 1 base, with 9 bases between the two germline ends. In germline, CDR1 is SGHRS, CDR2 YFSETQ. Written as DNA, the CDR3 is TGCGCCAGCAGCCCGACAGAGTCCTACGAGCAGTACTTC. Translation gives CASSPTESYEQYF.